The clone carrying this T cell receptor beta chain was observed a handful of times. Its antigen is undetermined. One end of the junction varies from germline; a read error may be responsible. TCRdb re-called the PCR reads via MiXCR. The table lists 30,000 to 40,000 clones, 15% of them singletons, with over 15% in the top ten. This entry is derived from a study of metastatic and nonmetastatic thyroid tumors. Turning to the study itself: Repertoires from blood and tumor or nodule tissue of malignant and benign thyroid patients were compared.

Study findings and constraints: Significantly higher TCR beta diversity was reportedly seen in malignant thyroid tumors than benign nodules, in blood and tumor.

Not a single patient had been given any form of treatment at any point before undergoing thyroid surgery. The CDR3 extends over 14 amino acids. The germline V gene encodes CDR1 SNHLY and CDR2 FYNNEI. V usage is TRBV2 and J usage is TRBJ2-7; perhaps TRBD1 as D (5 bases). This clonotype originated in a male donor with papillary thyroid cancer or a benign thyroid nodule (not recorded which). Some clones in this sample may be carry-over from other donors' samples. The sample taken for sequencing was blood. The CDR3 loop is CASSVDKLAYEQYF. For the CDR3, the DNA is TGTGCCAGCAGTGTGGACAAATTGGCCTACGAGCAATACTTC.